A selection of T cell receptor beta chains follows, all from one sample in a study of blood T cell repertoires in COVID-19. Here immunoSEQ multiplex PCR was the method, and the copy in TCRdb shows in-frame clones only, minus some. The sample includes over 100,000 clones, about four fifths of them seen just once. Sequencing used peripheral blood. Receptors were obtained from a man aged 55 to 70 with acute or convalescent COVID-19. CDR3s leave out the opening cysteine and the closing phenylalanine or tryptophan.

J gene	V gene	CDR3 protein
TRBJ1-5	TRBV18	ASSPRRDQPQH
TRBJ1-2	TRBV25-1	ASISREAHGYT
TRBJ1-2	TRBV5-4	ASSQDRGNYGYT
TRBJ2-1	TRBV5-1	ASSLRLGEDNEQF
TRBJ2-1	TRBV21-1	ASSKEGGSGDHEQF
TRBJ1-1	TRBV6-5	ASSYVGATEAF
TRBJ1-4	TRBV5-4	ASSERGGYEKLF
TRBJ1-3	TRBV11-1	ASSVNRESGNTIY
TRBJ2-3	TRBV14	ASSLFHYTDTQY
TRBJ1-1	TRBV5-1	ASGLGGFNTEAF
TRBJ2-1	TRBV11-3	ASSFRLAGEWDEQF
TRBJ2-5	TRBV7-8	ASNSDRVGTQY
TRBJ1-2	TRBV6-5	ASKTGGAGGYT
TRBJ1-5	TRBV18	ASSPRREYSNQPQH
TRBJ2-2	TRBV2	ASSEVTNTGELF
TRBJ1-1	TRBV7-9	ASSWVGAGRRTEAF
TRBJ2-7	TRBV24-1	ATSDSSGQGIYEQY
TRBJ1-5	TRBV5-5	ASSLRHTDSNQPQH
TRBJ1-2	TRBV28	ASSESGANYGYT
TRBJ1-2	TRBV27	ASSLWGEKGYT
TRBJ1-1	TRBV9	ASSSDTNTEAF
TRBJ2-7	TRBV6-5	ASRLRRGSYEQY
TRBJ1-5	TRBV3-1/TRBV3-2	ASSLSTGGRQPQH
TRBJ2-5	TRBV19	ASSSGTAQETQY
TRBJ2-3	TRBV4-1	ASSQLLAEPTDTQY
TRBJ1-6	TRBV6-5	ASIRDRGRALH
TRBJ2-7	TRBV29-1	SAQRQGAVQY
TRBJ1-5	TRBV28	ASSLIDRPSPQH
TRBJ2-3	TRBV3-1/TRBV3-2	ASSPSGNTQY
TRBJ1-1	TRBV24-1	AAGTGGTEAF
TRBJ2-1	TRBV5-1	ASSFGASDYNEQF
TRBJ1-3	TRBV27	ASSFFGGNTIY
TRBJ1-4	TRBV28	ASSPPGGNEKLF
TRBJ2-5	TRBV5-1	ASSLRATSATSETQY
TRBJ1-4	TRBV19	ASSTAGDEKLF
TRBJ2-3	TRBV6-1	ASSDFRSTDTQY
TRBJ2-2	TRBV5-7	ASSLWDGRELSNTGELF
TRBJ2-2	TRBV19	ASRSPGLAGTGELF
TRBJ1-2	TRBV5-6	ASNRGGAGYT
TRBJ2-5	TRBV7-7	ASSLGLAGEETQY
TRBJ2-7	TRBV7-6	ASSTSLLSGNEQY
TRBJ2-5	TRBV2	ASPKGLAGGPARETQY
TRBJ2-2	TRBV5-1	ASSLALSGKSSGELF